The 27 T cell receptor beta chains in this list originate from one sample, sequenced in a study of blood T cell repertoires in COVID-19. Produced via immunoSEQ multiplex PCR; TCRdb's table is partial and in-frame only. This sample has approximately 250,000 clones, with about 87% found just once. Source material: peripheral blood. The source is a woman in her 70s with COVID-19, enrolled during active disease.

This chain connects TRBV27 to TRBJ2-7; 8 bases fit TRBD2. The germline gives CDR1 MNHEY, CDR2 SMNVEV (reference sequence). The CDR3 totals 13 residues. J was trimmed by 6 bases and V by 8 bases; bases with no gene match: 9. This CDR3 is CASRQSGSFEQYF. For the CDR3, the DNA is TGTGCCAGCCGACAAAGCGGGAGTTTCGAGCAGTACTTC.

This rearrangement joins TRBV10-3 to TRBJ2-1, with 8 bases lining up with TRBD2. The CDR3 is made up of 14 amino acids. V shed 6 bases, J shed 8 bases, and the junction held 9 bases outside the gene matches. Germline lookup yields CDR1 ENHRY and CDR2 SYGVKD. The CDR3 coding sequence is TGTGCCATCAGGACAGCGGGAGTAATCGATGAGCAGTTCTTC. It encodes CAIRTAGVIDEQFF.

The chain employs TRBV11-2 and TRBJ2-1, with TRBD2 matching 7 bases. Unmatched junction bases numbered 7, after V lost 2 bases and J lost 9 bases. Germline CDR1 and CDR2: SGHAT and FQNNGV. The CDR3 runs 14 residues. CDR3 in amino acids: CASSLRTRAFEQFF. CDR3 sequence (DNA): TGTGCCAGCAGCTTAAGGACTAGGGCCTTTGAGCAGTTCTTC. Based on the CDR3 plus reference TRBV11-2 and TRBJ2-1, the full variable domain is EAGVAQSPRYKIIEKRQSVAFWCNPISGHATLYWYQQILGQGPKLLIQFQNNGVVDDSQLPKDRFSAERLKGVDSTLKIQPAKLEDSAVYLCASSLRTRAFEQFFGPGTRLTVL.

The chain joins TRBV9 to TRBJ1-3, with 10 bases aligning to TRBD1. The CDR3 is made up of 17 amino acids. Germline V gene sequence: CDR1 SGDLS, CDR2 YYNGEE. J gave up 4 bases and V 3 bases, and 10 bases lay outside the gene matches. The CDR3 DNA is TGTGCCAGCAGCGAGCAACGACAGGGGGCTAAAGGAAACACCATATATTTT. Encoded protein: CASSEQRQGAKGNTIYF.

This clone has just one count. The chain links TRBV7-2 to TRBJ2-7; 12 positions agree with TRBD2. The germline gives CDR1 SGHTA, CDR2 FQGNSA. The CDR3 sequence is 16 residues long. V lost 2 bases, J lost 6 bases, and 8 bases stayed unmatched. The CDR3 here is CASSLSLAGGPAEQYF. The CDR3 DNA follows: TGTGCCAGCAGCTTAAGTCTAGCGGGAGGGCCGGCCGAGCAGTACTTC.

The chain employs TRBV2 and TRBJ2-3; TRBD2 matches 9 bases. The CDR3 loop spans 15 amino acids. Germline V gives CDR1 SNHLY, CDR2 FYNNEI. V lost 6 bases and J lost 3; bases outside the gene matches: 7. The chain's CDR3 is CASSLAGVRTDTQYF. The CDR3 nucleotides read TGTGCCAGCAGCTTAGCGGGAGTGAGGACAGATACGCAGTATTTT.

This rearrangement joins TRBV11-2 to TRBJ2-1; 8 nucleotides line up with TRBD2. Per germline, CDR1 SGHAT and CDR2 FQNNGV. V shed 2 bases and J 6 bases; nucleotides not matched to a gene: 6. The CDR3 length is 15 residues. This chain's CDR3 is CASSLRLAQPNEQFF. CDR3 DNA sequence: TGTGCCAGCAGCTTAAGACTAGCGCAACCCAATGAGCAGTTCTTC.

The chain is built from TRBV29-1 and TRBJ2-2, with a weak D call TRBD1 (6 bases). CDR1 is SQVTM, CDR2 ANQGSEA, per germline. The CDR3 is 12 amino acids. Trimming took 6 bases from V and 5 from J, leaving 10 bases between them. CDR3 in amino acids: CSVVGQTGELFF. CDR3 bases: TGCAGCGTGGTGGGACAAACCGGGGAGCTGTTTTTT.

This clone was seen just once. The genes are TRBV9 and TRBJ2-1; TRBD1 aligns across 10 bases. The V and J ends lost 0 bases and 2 bases, in that order; junction bases with no gene match: 2. Germline CDR1 reads SGDLS; CDR2 reads YYNGEE. CDR3 size: 16 residues. This CDR3 reads CASSVAGQGAYNEQFF. The CDR3 DNA sequence: TGTGCCAGCAGCGTAGCCGGACAGGGGGCCTACAATGAGCAGTTCTTC. Together with reference TRBV9 and TRBJ2-1, the CDR3 gives the full variable domain: DSGVTQTPKHLITATGQRVTLRCSPRSGDLSVYWYQQSLDQGLQFLIQYYNGEERAKGNILERFSAQQFPDLHSELNLSSLELGDSALYFCASSVAGQGAYNEQFFGPGTRLTVL.

CDR3 bases: TGTGCCAGCAGATACCGGGACAGGGGGCTGGGCACCGGGGAGCTGTTTTTT. As protein: CASRYRDRGLGTGELFF. The rearrangement links TRBV13 to TRBJ2-2, with 12 positions matching TRBD1. CDR1 and CDR2 (germline): PRHDT, FYEKMQ (reference sequence). J was trimmed by 4 bases and V by 6 bases; bases with no gene match: 9. This CDR3 has 17 residues.

The V call is TRBV4-2, the J call TRBJ2-6; 9 bases line up with TRBD1. The CDR3 sequence is 20 residues long. Germline CDR1 reads LGHNA; CDR2 reads YNFKEQ. The trim removed 4 bases at V and 2 bases at J, leaving 15 bases unmatched. This CDR3 is CASSLRTGAASIPGANVLTF. The CDR3, as DNA: TGTGCCAGCAGCCTAAGGACAGGGGCCGCGTCCATCCCTGGGGCCAACGTCCTGACTTTC.

The chain links TRBV5-1 to TRBJ2-1, with TRBD2 matching 7 bases. The CDR3 sequence is 15 residues long. Germline loops: CDR1 SGHRS, CDR2 YFSETQ. Trimming at V came to 2 bases and at J to 0 bases, leaving 2 bases not matched to a gene. The CDR3 loop reads CASSFGGSSYNEQFF. The CDR3 coding sequence is TGCGCCAGCAGCTTCGGGGGGAGCTCCTACAATGAGCAGTTCTTC.

The CDR3 region is CASNGDRAKNSPLHF. The CDR3 DNA reads TGTGCCAGTAATGGGGACAGGGCGAAAAATTCACCCCTCCACTTT. The chain combines TRBV19 with TRBJ1-6, with TRBD1 matching over 9 bases. Unmatched junction bases numbered 8, after V lost 7 bases and J lost 7 bases. The CDR3 contains 15 residues. CDR1 and CDR2 (germline): LNHDA, SQIVND (reference sequence).

This clone has just one count. The chain has TRBV5-1 and TRBJ2-1, with D possibly matching TRBD2 (5 bases). This CDR3 is 15 amino acids long. Germline V CDR1 and CDR2: SGHRS, YFSETQ. Trimming shortened V by 0 bases and J by 7 bases, and 14 bases separated the two germline ends. CDR3 loop: CASSLAAASGNEQFF. The CDR3 region has the DNA TGCGCCAGCAGCTTGGCCGCAGCCTCGGGGAATGAGCAGTTCTTC.

This chain joins TRBV3-1 (or the pseudogene TRBV3-2) and TRBJ2-7, with a possible D match to TRBD2 (6 bases). The CDR3 extends over 15 amino acids. V was shortened by 4 bases and J by 3 bases, with 16 bases between the two germline ends. The germline V gene encodes CDR1 LGHDT and CDR2 YNNKEL (reference sequence). CDR3 region: CASSPNARRGYEQYF. In DNA, the CDR3 is TGTGCCAGCAGCCCAAATGCACGGCGGGGCTACGAGCAGTACTTC.

The chain is built from TRBV27 and TRBJ2-7; TRBD2 is a possible D gene (5 bases). Germline CDR1 is MNHEY and CDR2 is SMNVEV (reference sequence). This CDR3 region has 13 residues. The V and J ends lost 3 bases and 4 bases respectively, with 10 bases between them. The CDR3 spells CASSFGGLYEQYF. The CDR3 DNA is TGTGCCAGCAGTTTTGGCGGGTTGTACGAGCAGTACTTC.

The chain carries TRBV4-2 and TRBJ2-3; D uncertain. Germline loops: CDR1 LGHNA, CDR2 YNFKEQ. The CDR3 spans 15 residues. V lost 0 bases, J lost 0 bases, and 7 bases lay in between. CDR3 sequence (DNA): TGTGCCAGCAGCCAAGACGGTGGTAGCACAGATACGCAGTATTTT. Translated: CASSQDGGSTDTQYF.

V usage is TRBV6-5 and J usage is TRBJ1-1, with a possible D match to TRBD1 (6 bases). Trimming removed 5 bases from V and 0 bases from J, with 13 bases in between. CDR3 length equals 15 residues. From germline, CDR1 is MNHEY and CDR2 SVGAGI. CDR3 sequence: CASSIGAGVNTEAFF. In nucleotides, the CDR3 is TGTGCCAGCAGTATCGGGGCAGGGGTGAACACTGAAGCTTTCTTT.

CDR3 region: CASSEAPGANSPLHF. The CDR3 DNA sequence: TGTGCCAGCAGTGAAGCTCCAGGTGCGAATTCACCCCTCCACTTT. The chain uses TRBV6-1 and TRBJ1-6; no clear D gene. The V gene lost 0 bases and the J gene lost 7 bases, with 10 bases spanning the gap. CDR1 is MNHNS and CDR2 is SASEGT in the germline V gene. This CDR3 spans 15 amino acids.

This clone was seen more than once but under ten times. This chain uses TRBV19 with TRBJ1-5, with TRBD1 matching over 7 bases. Germline loops: CDR1 LNHDA, CDR2 SQIVND (reference sequence). The CDR3 extends over 17 amino acids. J gave up 5 bases and V 3 bases, and 13 bases lay outside the gene matches. CDR3 in amino acids: CASSIPSAGGNDQPQHF. In nucleotides, the CDR3 is TGTGCCAGTAGTATCCCCTCGGCAGGGGGAAATGATCAGCCCCAGCATTTT. The complete variable domain, with remaining parts taken from reference TRBV19 and TRBJ1-5, reads DGGITQSPKYLFRKEGQNVTLSCEQNLNHDAMYWYRQDPGQGLRLIYYSQIVNDFQKGDIAEGYSVSREKKESFPLTVTSAQKNPTAFYLCASSIPSAGGNDQPQHFGDGTRLSIL.

The chain has TRBV3-1 (or the pseudogene TRBV3-2) and TRBJ2-7, with TRBD1 identical over 9 bases. CDR1 and CDR2 from the germline V gene are LGHDT and YNNKEL (reference sequence). This CDR3 has 14 amino acids. The ends lost 4 bases at V and 2 bases at J; junction bases unmatched: 3. CDR3 region: CASSPGQGTYEQYF. CDR3 nucleotides: TGTGCCAGCAGCCCTGGACAGGGGACCTACGAGCAGTACTTC.

This clone was detected only once. The chain has TRBV28 and TRBJ2-3; a possible D gene is TRBD1 (6 bases). V lost 6 bases to trimming and J lost 4 bases, with 14 bases between them. CDR3 length equals 14 residues. The germline gives CDR1 MDHEN, CDR2 SYDVKM. CDR3 nucleotide sequence: TGTGCCAGCAGAGAACAGGGCGCCGCAGATACGCAGTATTTT. Its translation: CASREQGAADTQYF.

V usage is TRBV28 and J usage is TRBJ2-1; TRBD2 is a possible D gene (5 bases). The CDR3 loop spans 12 amino acids. Trimming cost V 2 bases and J 8 bases, with 7 bases left between them. The V gene's germline CDR1 is MDHEN and CDR2 SYDVKM. Here the CDR3 reads CASSLRGYEQFF. The CDR3 coding sequence is TGTGCCAGCAGTTTAAGAGGGTATGAGCAGTTCTTC.

The chain joins TRBV9 to TRBJ2-1; D perhaps matches TRBD1 (6 bases). V lost 0 bases, J lost 4 bases, and 11 bases lay in between. This CDR3 is 15 amino acids long. Looked up from germline, CDR1 is SGDLS and CDR2 is YYNGEE. CDR3 DNA sequence: TGTGCCAGCAGCGTAGCAGGGGTACGATACAATGAGCAGTTCTTC. Its protein is CASSVAGVRYNEQFF.

The CDR3: CASSYRQGSEPQHF. DNA of the CDR3: TGTGCCAGCAGTTACCGACAGGGGTCGGAGCCCCAGCATTTT. This rearrangement joins TRBV6-6 to TRBJ1-5; TRBD1 matches 8 bases. CDR3 length: 14 residues. The germline V gene has CDR1 MNHNY and CDR2 SVGAGI (reference sequence). The ends lost 2 bases at V and 8 bases at J; junction bases unmatched: 5.

This chain links TRBV5-5 with TRBJ1-4, with D maybe TRBD1 (5 bases). V was trimmed by 4 bases and J by 8 bases, leaving 9 bases between them. Germline V gene lookup returns CDR1 SGHKS and CDR2 YYEKEE (reference sequence). The CDR3 spans 12 residues. CDR3 loop: CASSQGGEKLFF. Written as DNA, the CDR3 is TGTGCCAGCAGCCAGGGTGGGGAAAAACTGTTTTTT.

The rearrangement uses TRBV23-1 and TRBJ2-5; 8 positions match TRBD2. TRBV23-1 is marked as an open reading frame, function uncertain. Losses at the gene ends were 3 bases for V and 5 bases for J; bases not matched to a gene: 8. The CDR3 loop spans 15 amino acids. CDR3 residues: CASSHSGRNGETQYF. The DNA for the CDR3 is TGCGCCAGCAGTCACAGCGGGAGAAACGGGGAGACCCAGTACTTC.